This T cell receptor (beta chain) was identified in a study of shared clonotypes between healthy human individuals. Whole-study context: A donor's plate count was three for CD4 naive and three for CD4 memory; CD8 naive had two and CD8 memory one. Study observations and caveats: Shared clonotypes across all four donors exceeded non-shared ones in generation probability. Despite large depth, rarefaction showed incomplete sorted-subset sequencing.

Deep level was the assay's run setting. Data came from immunoSEQ multiplex PCR; TCRdb stores just in-frame clones and leaves some out. The table includes hundreds of thousands of clones, 90% to 97% detected once. The junction had 4 bases not matched to a gene; V was cut back by 6 bases and J by 7 bases. The CDR3 totals 14 residues. Germline CDR1 and CDR2: MDHEN and SYDVKM. A remark on this clone: The antigen is unknown.

V usage is TRBV28 and J usage is TRBJ1-6, with TRBD1 matching over 9 bases. This sequence was found in a young woman in good health. The source material was naive CD4+ T cells sorted from blood. Specified subset: CD45RA+ positively selected. CDR3 region: CASRPGQGNSPLHF. CDR3 in DNA: TGTGCCAGCAGACCGGGACAGGGCAATTCACCCCTCCACTTT.